A single sample gave rise to the 12 T cell receptor beta chains below, sequenced in a study of T cells in Graves' hyperthyroidism and ophthalmopathy. RNA transcripts provided the source from which TCR beta CDR3 regions were amplified. Initially, a first-round RT-PCR of the TCR CDR3 employed the HTBI primer set. One entry per CDR3 protein results from TCRdb running MiXCR on the multiplex PCR reads. The sample yields around 600,000 distinct CDR3 sequences, 12% to 15% seen once. The sample consisted of blood. Source of these receptors: a woman aged 18-29 years with Graves' ophthalmopathy.

The V call is TRBV6-1, the J call TRBJ1-1, with D unresolved. Germline loops: CDR1 MNHNS, CDR2 SASEGT. Trimming removed 1 base at V and 1 base at J, with 10 bases between. The CDR3 is made up of 15 amino acids. This CDR3 reads CASSEVVCRNTEAFF. As DNA, the CDR3 is TGTGCCAGCAGTGAAGTTGTATGCAGGAACACTGAAGCTTTCTTT.

The J gene is TRBJ1-5, the V gene TRBV10-3; D remains unclear. The length of the CDR3 is 14 residues. Trimming took 2 bases from V and 0 from J, leaving 5 bases between them. The germline V gene encodes CDR1 ENHRY and CDR2 SYGVKD. The CDR3 DNA reads as TGTGCCATCAGTGAGCCTTATAGCAATCAGCCCCAGCATTTT. Translating gives CAISEPYSNQPQHF.

Note on this clonotype: A much bigger clone sits one base away, suggesting this may be a read error. The V call is TRBV20-1, the J call TRBJ1-5; D is unresolved. Trimming left V 4 bases short and J 7 bases short, with 11 bases between. From germline, CDR1 is DFQATT and CDR2 SNEGSKA (reference sequence). This CDR3 has 12 residues. CDR3 nucleotides: TGCAGTGCTAACGGGGAGGGCCAGCCCCAGCATTTT. Its protein is CSANGEGQPQHF.

In its sample, this clonotype was seen many times. The chain employs TRBV2 and TRBJ1-5; the match to TRBD1 covers 11 bases. The CDR3 sequence is 16 residues long. Per germline, CDR1 SNHLY and CDR2 FYNNEI. Losses at the gene ends were 6 bases for V and 1 base for J; bases not matched to a gene: 5. This CDR3 is CASRDRGLESNQPQHF. The CDR3 nucleotides are TGTGCCAGCAGGGACAGGGGGCTGGAAAGCAATCAGCCCCAGCATTTT.

This clonotype was picked up many times. This sequence joins TRBV2 and TRBJ2-5; D is unclear. This CDR3 comprises 15 residues. Trimming took 8 bases from V and 1 from J, leaving 17 bases between them. Per germline, CDR1 SNHLY and CDR2 FYNNEI. The DNA for the CDR3 is TGTGCCAGCGCCCATCGTTGGCTACCCCAAGAGACCCAGTACTTC. It codes for CASAHRWLPQETQYF. Variable domain in full (rest from reference TRBV2 and TRBJ2-5): EPEVTQTPSHQVTQMGQEVILRCVPISNHLYFYWYRQILGQKVEFLVSFYNNEISEKSEIFDDQFSVERPDGSNFTLKIRSTKLEDSAMYFCASAHRWLPQETQYFGPGTRLLVL.

This clonotype was counted many times. V usage is TRBV27 and J usage is TRBJ2-3, with unresolved D. This CDR3 is built from 13 residues. The V gene's germline CDR1 is MNHEY and CDR2 SMNVEV (reference sequence). Trimming pared 6 bases from V and 4 bases from J, leaving 11 bases between. The chain's CDR3 is CASSSQSPDTQYF. The CDR3 nucleotides are TGTGCCAGCAGCTCCCAATCCCCAGATACGCAGTATTTT.

V is TRBV29-1 and J is TRBJ2-2; 10 nucleotides match TRBD2. CDR3 length: 17 residues. V gave up 5 bases and J gave up 1 base; unmatched junction bases: 10. Germline V gene sequence: CDR1 SQVTM, CDR2 ANQGSEA. CDR3 DNA: TGCAGCGTTCTCAAGAGCGGGAGGGCGGGGAACACCGGGGAGCTGTTTTTT. This gives the protein CSVLKSGRAGNTGELFF.

This clonotype was observed at least ten times. The chain is built from TRBV7-9 and TRBJ2-5, with D maybe TRBD2 (5 bases). Germline loops: CDR1 SEHNR, CDR2 FQNEAQ (reference sequence). The CDR3 runs 14 residues. V was pared by 5 bases and J by 5 bases, with 15 bases between. CDR3 nucleotide sequence: TGTGCCAGCAGCCCCTGGCAGCGCGGGGAGACCCAGTACTTC. Its protein is CASSPWQRGETQYF.

This clonotype was observed a few times. The chain recombines TRBV19 with TRBJ2-2; no clear D gene. The V end lost 1 base, the J end lost 6 bases, and 12 bases lay between the germline ends. The CDR3 is made up of 15 amino acids. Germline lookup yields CDR1 LNHDA and CDR2 SQIVND (reference sequence). CDR3 in amino acids: CASSIGTLGSGELFF. The DNA for the CDR3 is TGTGCCAGTAGTATAGGAACTTTAGGATCCGGGGAGCTGTTTTTT.

V is TRBV11-3 and J is TRBJ1-6; D gene ambiguous. Germline-derived CDR1 and CDR2 are SGHNT and YENEEA. This CDR3 is 12 amino acids long. The germline V and J ends were trimmed by 10 bases and 7 bases, with 11 bases remaining between them. The CDR3 reads CAIQKGNSPLHF. As DNA, the CDR3 is TGTGCCATCCAAAAGGGAAATTCACCCCTCCACTTT.

The chain joins TRBV5-6 to TRBJ2-1; D might be TRBD1 (6 bases). The germline V gene encodes CDR1 SGHDT and CDR2 YYEEEE. The CDR3 extends over 14 amino acids. V shed 3 bases and J shed 6 bases, with 13 bases lying between them. CDR3 sequence reads: CASSWPGDGNEQFF. DNA of the CDR3: TGTGCCAGCAGCTGGCCAGGGGATGGCAATGAGCAGTTCTTC.

This clonotype has at least ten counts. This rearrangement joins TRBV15 to TRBJ1-4; weak D call: TRBD1 (6 bases). Trimming removed 0 bases from V and 8 bases from J, with 16 bases in between. Germline CDR1 LNHNV, CDR2 YYDKDF (reference sequence). The CDR3 consists of 16 residues. The CDR3 is CATSRDAGQGSEKLFF. DNA of the CDR3: TGTGCCACCAGCAGAGATGCCGGCCAGGGGAGCGAAAAACTGTTTTTT.